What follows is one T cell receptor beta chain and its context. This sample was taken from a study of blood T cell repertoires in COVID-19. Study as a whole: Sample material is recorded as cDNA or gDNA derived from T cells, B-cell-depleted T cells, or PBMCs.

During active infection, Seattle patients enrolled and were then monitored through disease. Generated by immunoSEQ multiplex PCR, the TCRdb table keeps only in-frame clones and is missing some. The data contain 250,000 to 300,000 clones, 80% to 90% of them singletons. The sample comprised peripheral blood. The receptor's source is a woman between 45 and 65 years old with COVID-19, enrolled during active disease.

The CDR3 reads CASSPQTTERSGNTIYF. As DNA, the CDR3 is TGTGCCAGCAGCCCCCAGACGACGGAGCGCTCTGGAAACACCATATATTTT. The V call is TRBV7-9, the J call TRBJ1-3; unclear D gene. Germline V gene sequence: CDR1 SEHNR, CDR2 FQNEAQ (reference sequence). The CDR3 totals 17 residues. V lost 5 bases and J lost 0, with 17 bases in between.